This T cell receptor beta chain derives from a study of cytomegalovirus exposure and HLA in healthy donors. Study-level results: Later on, a genetic analysis was performed. It linked a missense variant in DCLRE1C with V- and J-gene trimming of TCR beta. For cytomegalovirus status, the classifier reportedly gave diagnoses with high specificity and sensitivity.

With 60 Vbeta and 13 Jbeta primers, the PCR was carried out. Original data processing: An analysis that came later counted roughly 87 million unique TCR beta chains, approximately 12 million shared. Generated by immunoSEQ multiplex PCR, the TCRdb table keeps only in-frame clones and is missing some. V and J calls and clone size are given by that table; D and trimming were obtained from the DNA. This sample yields fewer than 150,000 clones, of which over 65% are seen a single time; about 1.5% belongs to the top ten. Concerning this clone itself: Its antigen is unknown.

The germline V gene encodes CDR1 MNHNS and CDR2 SASEGT. The length of the CDR3 is 15 residues. J lost 3 bases, V lost 7 bases, and 9 bases had no gene match. V gene TRBV6-1 combines with J gene TRBJ1-2; 9 bases align to TRBD1. Sequencing input: PBMCs. The TCR originated in a woman in her twenties or thirties in good health and CMV-seronegative. The CDR3 loop is CASKAQQGADYGYTF. The DNA for the CDR3 is TGTGCCAGCAAAGCACAACAGGGGGCTGACTATGGCTACACCTTC.